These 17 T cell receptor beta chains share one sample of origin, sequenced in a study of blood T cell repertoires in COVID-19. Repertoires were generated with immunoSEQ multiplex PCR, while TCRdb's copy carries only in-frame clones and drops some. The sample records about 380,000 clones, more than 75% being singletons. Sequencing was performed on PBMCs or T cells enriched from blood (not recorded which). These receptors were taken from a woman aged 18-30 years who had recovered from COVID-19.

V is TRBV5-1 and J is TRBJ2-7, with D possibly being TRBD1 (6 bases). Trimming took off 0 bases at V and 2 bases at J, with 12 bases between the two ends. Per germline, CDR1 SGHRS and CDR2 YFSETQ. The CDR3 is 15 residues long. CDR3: CASSLEGTFTYEQYF. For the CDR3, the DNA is TGCGCCAGCAGCTTGGAAGGGACATTTACCTACGAGCAGTACTTC.

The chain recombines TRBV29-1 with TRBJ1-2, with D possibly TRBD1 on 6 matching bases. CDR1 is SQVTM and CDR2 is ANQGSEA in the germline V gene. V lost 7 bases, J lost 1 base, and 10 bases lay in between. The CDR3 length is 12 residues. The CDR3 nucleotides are TGCAGCGCCGGACAGCATAACTATGGCTACACCTTC. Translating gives CSAGQHNYGYTF.

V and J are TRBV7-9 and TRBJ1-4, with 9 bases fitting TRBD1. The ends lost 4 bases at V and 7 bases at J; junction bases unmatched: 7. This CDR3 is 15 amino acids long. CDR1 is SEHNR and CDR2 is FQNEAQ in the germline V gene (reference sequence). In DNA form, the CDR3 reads TGTGCCAGCAGCTACCGACAGGGGGAAGGTGAAAAACTGTTTTTT. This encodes CASSYRQGEGEKLFF.

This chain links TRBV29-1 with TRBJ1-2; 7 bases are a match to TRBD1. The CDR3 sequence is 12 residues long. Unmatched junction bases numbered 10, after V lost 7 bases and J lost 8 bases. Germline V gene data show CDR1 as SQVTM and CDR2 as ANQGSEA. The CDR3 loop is CSAEQGTVGYTF. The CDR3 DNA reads TGCAGCGCCGAACAGGGGACTGTCGGCTACACCTTC.

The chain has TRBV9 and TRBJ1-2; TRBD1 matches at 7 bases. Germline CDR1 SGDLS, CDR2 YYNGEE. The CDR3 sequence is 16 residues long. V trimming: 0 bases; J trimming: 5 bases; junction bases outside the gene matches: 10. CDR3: CASSVAPGTANYGYTF. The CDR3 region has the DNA TGTGCCAGCAGCGTAGCTCCCGGGACAGCAAATTATGGCTACACCTTC.

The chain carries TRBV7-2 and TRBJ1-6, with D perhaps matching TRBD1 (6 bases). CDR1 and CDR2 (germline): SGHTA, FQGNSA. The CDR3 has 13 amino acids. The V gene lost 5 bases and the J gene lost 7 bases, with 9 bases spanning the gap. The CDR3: CASSPGQNSPLHF. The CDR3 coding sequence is TGTGCCAGCAGCCCGGGACAAAATTCACCCCTCCACTTT.

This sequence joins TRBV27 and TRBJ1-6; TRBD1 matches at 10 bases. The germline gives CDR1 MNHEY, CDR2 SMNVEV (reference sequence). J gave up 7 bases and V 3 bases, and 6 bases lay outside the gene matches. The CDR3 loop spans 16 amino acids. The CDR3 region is CASSLRDRGRNSPLHF. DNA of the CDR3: TGTGCCAGCAGTTTGAGGGACAGGGGTAGGAATTCACCCCTCCACTTT.

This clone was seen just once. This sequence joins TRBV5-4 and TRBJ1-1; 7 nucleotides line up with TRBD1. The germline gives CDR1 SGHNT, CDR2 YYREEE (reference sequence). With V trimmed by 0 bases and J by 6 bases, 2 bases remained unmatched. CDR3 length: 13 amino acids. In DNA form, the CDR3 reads TGTGCCAGCAGCTTGGGACAGGGACCTGAAGCTTTCTTT. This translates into CASSLGQGPEAFF.

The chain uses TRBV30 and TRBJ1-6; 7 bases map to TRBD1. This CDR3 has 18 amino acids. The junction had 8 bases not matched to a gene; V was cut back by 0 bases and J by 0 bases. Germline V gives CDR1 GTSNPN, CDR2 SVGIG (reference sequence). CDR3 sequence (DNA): TGTGCCTGGAGTGTACGGTGGGACAGAAGCTCCTATAATTCACCCCTCCACTTT. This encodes CAWSVRWDRSSYNSPLHF. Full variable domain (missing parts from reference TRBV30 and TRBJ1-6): SQTIHQWPATLVQPVGSPLSLECTVEGTSNPNLYWYRQAAGRGLQLLFYSVGIGQISSEVPQNLSASRPQDRQFILSSKKLLLSDSGFYLCAWSVRWDRSSYNSPLHFGNGTRLTVT.

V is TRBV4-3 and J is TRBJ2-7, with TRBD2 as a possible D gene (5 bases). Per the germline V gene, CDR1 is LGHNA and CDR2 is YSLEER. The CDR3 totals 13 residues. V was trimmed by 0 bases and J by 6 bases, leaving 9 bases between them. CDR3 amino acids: CASSQDRGSEQYF. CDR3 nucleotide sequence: TGCGCCAGCAGCCAAGATCGGGGTTCCGAGCAGTACTTC.

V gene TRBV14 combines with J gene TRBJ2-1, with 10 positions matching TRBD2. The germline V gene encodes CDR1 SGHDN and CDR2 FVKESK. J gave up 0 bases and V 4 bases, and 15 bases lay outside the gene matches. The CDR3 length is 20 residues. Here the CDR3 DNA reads TGTGCCAGCAGCCCTGGGGAGACTAGCGGGCAAGGGGGCTCCTACAATGAGCAGTTCTTC. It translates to CASSPGETSGQGGSYNEQFF.

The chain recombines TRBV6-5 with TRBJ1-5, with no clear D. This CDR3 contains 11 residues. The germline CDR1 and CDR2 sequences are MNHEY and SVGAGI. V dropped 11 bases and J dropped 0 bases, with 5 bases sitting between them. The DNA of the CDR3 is TGTGCCGCTAGTAGCAATCAGCCCCAGCATTTT. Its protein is CAASSNQPQHF.

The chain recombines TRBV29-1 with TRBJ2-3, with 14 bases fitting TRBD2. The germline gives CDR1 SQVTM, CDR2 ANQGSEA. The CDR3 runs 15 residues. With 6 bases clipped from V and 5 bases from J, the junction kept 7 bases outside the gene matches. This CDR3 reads CSVLTGTSGGDTQYF. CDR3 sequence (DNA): TGCAGCGTGCTGACCGGGACTAGCGGGGGAGATACGCAGTATTTT.

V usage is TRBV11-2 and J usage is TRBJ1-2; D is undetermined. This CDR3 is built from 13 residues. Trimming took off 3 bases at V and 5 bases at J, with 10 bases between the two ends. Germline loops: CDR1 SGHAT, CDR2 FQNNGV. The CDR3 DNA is TGTGCCAGCAGCTTTGACACTCTATATGGCTACACCTTC. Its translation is CASSFDTLYGYTF.

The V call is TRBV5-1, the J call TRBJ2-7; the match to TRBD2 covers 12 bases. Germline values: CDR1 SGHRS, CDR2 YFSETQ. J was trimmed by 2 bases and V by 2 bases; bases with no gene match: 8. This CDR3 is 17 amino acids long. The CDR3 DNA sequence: TGCGCCAGCAGCTTCAGGACTAGCGGGATAAACCCCTACGAGCAGTACTTC. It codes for CASSFRTSGINPYEQYF.

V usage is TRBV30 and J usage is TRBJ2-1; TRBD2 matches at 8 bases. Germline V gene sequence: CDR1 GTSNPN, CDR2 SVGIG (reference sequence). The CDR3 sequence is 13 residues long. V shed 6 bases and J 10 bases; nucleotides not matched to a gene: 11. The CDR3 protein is CACPGGAADEQFF. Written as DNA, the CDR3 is TGTGCCTGTCCGGGAGGGGCCGCTGACGAGCAGTTCTTC.

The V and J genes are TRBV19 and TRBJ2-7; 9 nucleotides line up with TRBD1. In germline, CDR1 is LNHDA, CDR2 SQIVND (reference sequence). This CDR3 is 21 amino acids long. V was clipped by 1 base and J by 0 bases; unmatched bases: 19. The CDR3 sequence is CASSIGPVGQGKRWVSYEQYF. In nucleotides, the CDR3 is TGTGCCAGTAGTATAGGCCCCGTCGGACAGGGGAAGAGGTGGGTCTCCTACGAGCAGTACTTC.